The present T cell receptor beta chain was sequenced within a study of T-cell memory formation after mild COVID-19. Study details: The two donors had largely donor-specific TCR clusters.

5'RACE with constant-segment primers built TCRalpha and TCRbeta cDNA libraries with UMIs. TCRdb recomputed calls from the 5' RACE reads with MiXCR, one row per CDR3 protein. Of about 250,000 distinct CDR3 sequences listed, 15% were seen once; the top ten hold under 2.5%. The sample comprised PBMCs or a T cell subset sorted from them (not recorded which). The receptor was derived from an adult woman who had mild COVID-19 (a few samples of this study predate the infection). Cell type and time point are not known.

CDR3 DNA: TGTGCCAGCAGCTTCGGCACGGCGGTCACCGGGGAGCTGTTTTTT. Translation gives CASSFGTAVTGELFF. This chain links TRBV11-2 with TRBJ2-2; D is unresolved. The CDR3 has 15 residues. Deletions cut 3 bases from V and 4 bases from J, with 12 bases between. CDR1 and CDR2 from the germline V gene are SGHAT and FQNNGV. Supplemented by reference TRBV11-2 and TRBJ2-2, the full variable domain reads EAGVAQSPRYKIIEKRQSVAFWCNPISGHATLYWYQQILGQGPKLLIQFQNNGVVDDSQLPKDRFSAERLKGVDSTLKIQPAKLEDSAVYLCASSFGTAVTGELFFGEGSRLTVL.